The 27 T cell receptor beta chains below all came from one sample that was sequenced in a study of shared clonotypes between healthy human individuals (dated by TCRdb to about 2020). To prepare the library, the immunoSEQ multiplex PCR assay was applied. This immuneACCESS table, as held by TCRdb, lists in-frame sequences with V and J called but not all clones. Of the missing ones, under half trace to an unresolved V gene in checked studies; the others have no known cause. Counted in this sample were just over 2,000,000 clones; 95% of them appeared once. The ten largest clonotypes hold 0.1% to 0.15% of the sample. The sample was naive CD4+ T cells sorted from blood. The cell subset or site label on this specimen signifies: CD45RA+ positively selected. The origin of the receptors is a young man in good health.

The chain recombines TRBV6-5 with TRBJ2-3; TRBD1 agrees at 7 bases. In germline, CDR1 is MNHEY, CDR2 SVGAGI. This CDR3 spans 13 amino acids. V trimming: 8 bases; J trimming: 0 bases; junction bases outside the gene matches: 2. CDR3 loop: CASRTGSTDTQYF. The CDR3, as DNA: TGTGCCAGCCGGACAGGAAGCACAGATACGCAGTATTTT.

This rearrangement joins TRBV5-1 to TRBJ1-2; D is undetermined. The CDR3 is 14 residues long. Looked up from germline, CDR1 is SGHRS and CDR2 is YFSETQ. V dropped 4 bases and J dropped 7 bases, with 17 bases sitting between them. In DNA form, the CDR3 reads TGCGCCAGCAGCCCGACCCGGGGATTCGGTGGCTACACCTTC. Translation gives CASSPTRGFGGYTF.

The chain has TRBV5-1 and TRBJ2-3, with D unclear. The CDR3 loop spans 14 amino acids. Germline V gene sequence: CDR1 SGHRS, CDR2 YFSETQ. The V end was cut by 0 bases, the J end by 5 bases, with 10 bases between. The DNA for the CDR3 is TGCGCCAGCAGCTTGGCCAATCGCGGAGATACGCAGTATTTT. It encodes CASSLANRGDTQYF.

This chain joins TRBV19 and TRBJ2-2; D remains ambiguous. V was trimmed by 6 bases and J by 6 bases, leaving 11 bases between them. Germline loops: CDR1 LNHDA, CDR2 SQIVND (reference sequence). The CDR3 has 13 amino acids. CDR3 DNA sequence: TGTGCCAGTAGGCTCAGAATATCCGGGGAGCTGTTTTTT. The encoded protein is CASRLRISGELFF.

The gene calls are TRBV28 and TRBJ1-2; D is unclear. Trimming cost V 1 base and J 6 bases, with 15 bases left between them. CDR3 length: 15 residues. Germline-derived CDR1 and CDR2 are MDHEN and SYDVKM. DNA of the CDR3: TGTGCCAGCAGTTTATCGTTTGGAAGTAGAGATGGCTACACCTTC. This translates into CASSLSFGSRDGYTF.

In its sample, this clone was seen once. The V call is TRBV6-6, the J call TRBJ1-1; TRBD1 aligns across 11 bases. Trimming cost V 6 bases and J 0 bases; bases outside gene matches: 6. The CDR3 has 16 amino acids. Germline V lookup: CDR1 MNHNY, CDR2 SVGAGI (reference sequence). CDR3 bases: TGTGCCAGCAGGCCTGGGACAGGGGGGTTGAACACTGAAGCTTTCTTT. Amino acids: CASRPGTGGLNTEAFF.

The chain combines TRBV27 with TRBJ2-1; D call uncertain. This CDR3 is built from 15 residues. The ends were cut back, 4 bases at V and 2 bases at J, with 12 bases in the middle. Germline CDR1 and CDR2: MNHEY and SMNVEV (reference sequence). This CDR3 is CASSYLGRTYNEQFF. CDR3 nucleotides: TGTGCCAGCAGTTACCTAGGACGAACCTACAATGAGCAGTTCTTC.

As regards this clone: The identical CDR3 is also encoded by other nucleotide sequences in the sample. The rearrangement joins TRBV18 to TRBJ1-2; TRBD1 might be the D (5 bases). From germline, CDR1 is KGHSH and CDR2 LQKENI. The CDR3 is made up of 13 amino acids. V was cut by 2 bases and J by 5 bases, with 9 bases left in between. The CDR3 region has the DNA TGTGCCAGCTCACCATCAGGGATTTATGGCTACACCTTC. Its protein product is CASSPSGIYGYTF. The variable domain in full, completed from reference TRBV18 and TRBJ1-2, reads NAGVMQNPRHLVRRRGQEARLRCSPMKGHSHVYWYRQLPEEGLKFMVYLQKENIIDESGMPKERFSAEFPKEGPSILRIQQVVRGDSAAYFCASSPSGIYGYTFGSGTRLTVV.

In this sample, this clone turned up once. This chain uses TRBV10-3 with TRBJ2-3; 7 bases agree with TRBD2. This CDR3 spans 16 amino acids. Trimming at V came to 7 bases and at J to 0 bases, leaving 10 bases not matched to a gene. Germline CDR1 reads ENHRY; CDR2 reads SYGVKD. The CDR3 region has the DNA TGTGCCATCACCTGGGGAGGGCAGGCTAGCACAGATACGCAGTATTTT. It codes for CAITWGGQASTDTQYF.

The chain uses TRBV4-3 and TRBJ2-5; tentatively, D is TRBD2 (6 bases). The germline CDR1 and CDR2 sequences are LGHNA and YSLEER. This CDR3 contains 17 residues. V dropped 1 base and J dropped 5 bases, with 20 bases sitting between them. CDR3 DNA sequence: TGCGCCAGCAGCCAAGTTAAACGCCCGGAGGGGAAGGAGACCCAGTACTTC. The encoded protein is CASSQVKRPEGKETQYF.

The chain joins TRBV14 to TRBJ2-6; 10 positions match TRBD2. CDR1 SGHDN and CDR2 FVKESK come from the germline V gene. The CDR3 runs 16 residues. With 9 bases clipped from V and 0 bases from J, the junction kept 5 bases outside the gene matches. The CDR3 region is CASSSGGVSGANVLTF. DNA for the CDR3: TGTGCCAGTTCTAGCGGGGGTGTCTCTGGGGCCAACGTCCTGACTTTC.

To note about this clone: In the same sample, other DNA sequences code for this CDR3. The chain uses TRBV25-1 and TRBJ1-2, with D uncertain. The CDR3 loop spans 14 amino acids. The V end lost 3 bases, the J end lost 5 bases, and 13 bases lay between the germline ends. The germline gives CDR1 MGHDK, CDR2 SYGVNS. The CDR3, as DNA: TGTGCCAGCAGTGAGTCGGGAGGGCGGTATGGCTACACCTTC. Its protein product is CASSESGGRYGYTF.

The chain carries TRBV12-2 and TRBJ2-3; TRBD2 is taken as the D call from the table, unchecked against the DNA. TRBV12-2 is given as a pseudogene. CDR3 length equals 13 residues. CDR3 region: CASRRRITDTQYF. For the CDR3, the DNA is TGTGCAAGTCGCCGGCGGATCACAGATACGCAGTATTTT.

This chain connects TRBV28 to TRBJ1-2; 7 bases match TRBD1. J was trimmed by 10 bases and V by 5 bases; bases with no gene match: 7. There are 12 residues in the CDR3. CDR1 is MDHEN, CDR2 SYDVKM, per germline. The DNA of the CDR3 is TGTGCCAGCAGTGCCCGGACAGGAATCTACACCTTC. Translation gives CASSARTGIYTF.

The rearrangement links TRBV4-3 to TRBJ2-7; 11 nucleotides match TRBD1. This CDR3 spans 16 amino acids. J lost 3 bases, V lost 3 bases, and 7 bases had no gene match. CDR1 is LGHNA, CDR2 YSLEER, per germline. The CDR3 here is CASSQVFGTGGYEQYF. The CDR3 DNA reads TGCGCCAGCAGCCAGGTATTCGGGACAGGGGGCTACGAGCAGTACTTC.

The chain employs TRBV10-3 and TRBJ2-7; D gene uncertain. Germline CDR1 reads ENHRY; CDR2 reads SYGVKD. Trimming removed 3 bases at V and 5 bases at J, with 5 bases between. The CDR3 consists of 11 residues. CDR3 residues: CAISDRNEQYF. CDR3 coding DNA: TGTGCCATCAGTGACAGGAACGAGCAGTACTTC.

This clone has just a few counts. In the same sample, other DNA sequences code for this CDR3. The chain carries TRBV5-1 and TRBJ2-7; 7 positions match TRBD1. The V and J ends lost 2 bases and 0 bases, in that order; junction bases with no gene match: 2. There are 14 residues in the CDR3. Germline CDR1 is SGHRS and CDR2 is YFSETQ. The CDR3 loop reads CASSFTGDSYEQYF. CDR3 sequence (DNA): TGCGCCAGCAGCTTTACAGGGGACTCCTACGAGCAGTACTTC.

The V and J genes are TRBV28 and TRBJ2-7, with 7 nucleotides matching TRBD2. The CDR3 contains 16 residues. The V segment lost 8 bases and the J segment 0 bases; nucleotides outside the gene matches: 13. Looked up from germline, CDR1 is MDHEN and CDR2 is SYDVKM. In nucleotides, the CDR3 is TGTGCCAGCGTACGGGGAGGGCGGGGAAGCTCCTACGAGCAGTACTTC. Translation gives CASVRGGRGSSYEQYF.

Comments on this clone: This CDR3 is also generated by other DNA sequences in the sample. The chain couples TRBV10-3 to TRBJ1-1; TRBD1 might be the D (5 bases). V dropped 0 bases and J dropped 4 bases, with 9 bases sitting between them. CDR1 is ENHRY, CDR2 SYGVKD, per germline. The CDR3 is made up of 14 amino acids. CDR3 in DNA: TGTGCCATCAGTGAGTCGAGGGGTAGCACTGAAGCTTTCTTT. As protein: CAISESRGSTEAFF.

V usage is TRBV19 and J usage is TRBJ1-5; 7 bases agree with TRBD1. Germline V gives CDR1 LNHDA, CDR2 SQIVND (reference sequence). This CDR3 has 16 amino acids. Trimming cost V 3 bases and J 0 bases; bases outside gene matches: 5. The CDR3 bases are TGTGCCAGTAGTATGCCCAACAGGGGTAGCAATCAGCCCCAGCATTTT. The encoded protein is CASSMPNRGSNQPQHF.

This chain joins TRBV4-3 and TRBJ2-3, with D possibly being TRBD1 (6 bases). With 0 bases removed from V and 6 bases from J, the gap between germline ends came to 22 bases. CDR1 LGHNA and CDR2 YSLEER come from the germline V gene. The CDR3 is 18 residues long. DNA of the CDR3: TGCGCCAGCAGCCAAGATTTACTTCTACGGCAGGGGCGGGATACGCAGTATTTT. The encoded protein is CASSQDLLLRQGRDTQYF.

The rearrangement joins TRBV19 to TRBJ1-2; TRBD1 matches 7 bases. The CDR3 length is 14 residues. J lost 0 bases, V lost 5 bases, and 3 bases had no gene match. The germline gives CDR1 LNHDA, CDR2 SQIVND (reference sequence). The CDR3 sequence: CASSVGQSNYGYTF. In DNA form, the CDR3 reads TGTGCCAGTAGTGTGGGACAGTCTAACTATGGCTACACCTTC.

CDR3 sequence: CASSPPPGGQETQYF. The CDR3 DNA follows: TGTGCCAGCTCACCACCACCGGGAGGACAAGAGACCCAGTACTTC. The chain carries TRBV18 and TRBJ2-5, with 7 bases identical to TRBD2. Germline assignment: CDR1 KGHSH and CDR2 LQKENI. The CDR3 runs to 15 residues. V dropped 0 bases and J dropped 2; count of bases not matched to a gene: 3.

With respect to this clone: Other DNA sequences in the sample encode the same CDR3. The CDR3 region is CAISESGSYEQYF. In nucleotides, the CDR3 is TGTGCCATCAGTGAGTCAGGCTCCTACGAGCAGTACTTC. The V gene is TRBV10-3, the J gene TRBJ2-7, with D hard to call. V dropped 0 bases and J dropped 0 bases, with 3 bases sitting between them. This CDR3 has 13 amino acids. Germline assignment: CDR1 ENHRY and CDR2 SYGVKD.

This chain connects TRBV29-1 to TRBJ2-7, with D perhaps TRBD1 or TRBD2 (5 bases each). Germline CDR1 reads SQVTM; CDR2 reads ANQGSEA. The CDR3 length is 14 residues. Trimming removed 2 bases from V and 2 bases from J, with 13 bases in between. Written as DNA, the CDR3 is TGCAGCGTTGAAACGCCGGGGCGCGCCTACGAGCAGTACTTC. As protein: CSVETPGRAYEQYF.

V is TRBV6-5 and J is TRBJ2-3; no firm D call. The CDR3 is 14 residues long. Trimming removed 4 bases from V and 0 bases from J, with 8 bases in between. Germline loops: CDR1 MNHEY, CDR2 SVGAGI. The CDR3 loop is CASSFSDSTDTQYF. The CDR3 coding sequence is TGTGCCAGCAGTTTTTCAGATAGCACAGATACGCAGTATTTT.

The J gene is TRBJ2-2, the V gene TRBV2, with 7 bases lining up with TRBD1. CDR3 length: 15 residues. V shed 7 bases, J shed 4 bases, and the junction held 9 bases outside the gene matches. Germline V lookup: CDR1 SNHLY, CDR2 FYNNEI. In nucleotides, the CDR3 is TGTGCCAGCATCCCTGGACAGGCTAGCACCGGGGAGCTGTTTTTT. Its protein is CASIPGQASTGELFF.